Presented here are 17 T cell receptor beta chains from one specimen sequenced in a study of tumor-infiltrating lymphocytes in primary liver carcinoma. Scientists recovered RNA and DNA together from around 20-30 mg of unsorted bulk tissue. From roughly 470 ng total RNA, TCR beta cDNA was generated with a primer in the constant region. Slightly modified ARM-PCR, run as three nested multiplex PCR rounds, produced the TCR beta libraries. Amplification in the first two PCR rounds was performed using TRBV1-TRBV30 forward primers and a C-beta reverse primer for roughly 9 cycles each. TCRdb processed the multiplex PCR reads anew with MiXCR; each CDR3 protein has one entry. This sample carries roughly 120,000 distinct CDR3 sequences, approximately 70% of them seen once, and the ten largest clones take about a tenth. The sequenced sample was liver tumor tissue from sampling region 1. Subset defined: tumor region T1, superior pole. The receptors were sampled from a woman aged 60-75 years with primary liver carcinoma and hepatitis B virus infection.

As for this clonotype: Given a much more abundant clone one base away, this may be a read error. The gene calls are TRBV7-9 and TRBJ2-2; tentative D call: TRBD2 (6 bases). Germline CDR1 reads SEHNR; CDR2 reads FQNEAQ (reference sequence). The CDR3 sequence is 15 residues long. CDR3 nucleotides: TGTGCCAGCAACTTATACGCGGGAAGCACCGGGGAGCTGTTTTTT. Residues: CASNLYAGSTGELFF.

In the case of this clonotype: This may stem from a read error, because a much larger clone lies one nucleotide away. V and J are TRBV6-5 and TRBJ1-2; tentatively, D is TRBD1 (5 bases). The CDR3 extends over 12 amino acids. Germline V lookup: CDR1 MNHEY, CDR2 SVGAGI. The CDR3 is CDSSRDNYGYTF. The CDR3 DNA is TGTGACAGCAGCCGGGACAACTATGGCTACACCTTC.

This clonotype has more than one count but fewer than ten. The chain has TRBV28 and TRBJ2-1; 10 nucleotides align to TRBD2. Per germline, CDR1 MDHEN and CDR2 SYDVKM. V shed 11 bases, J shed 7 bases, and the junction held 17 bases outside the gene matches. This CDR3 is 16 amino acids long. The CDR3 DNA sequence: TGTGCCGGCTTGGGCGGGGCTTATAGCGGGAGGAATGAGCAGTTCTTC. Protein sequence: CAGLGGAYSGRNEQFF.

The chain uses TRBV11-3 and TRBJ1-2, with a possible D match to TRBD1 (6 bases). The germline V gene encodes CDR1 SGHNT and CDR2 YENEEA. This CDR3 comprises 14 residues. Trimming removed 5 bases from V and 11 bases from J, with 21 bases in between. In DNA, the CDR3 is TGTGCCAGCAGCCTTATCGACAGGAAGGGTGGTTACACCTTC. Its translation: CASSLIDRKGGYTF.

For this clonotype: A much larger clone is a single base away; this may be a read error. This CDR3 reads CARGISGANVLTF. The CDR3 DNA is TGTGCCAGAGGCATCTCTGGGGCCAACGTCCTGACTTTC. V and J are TRBV6-2 or TRBV6-3 and TRBJ2-6, with D unclear. Between the trimmed V and J ends, which lost 9 bases and 0 bases, there was a span of 6 bases. Looked up from germline, CDR1 is MNHEY and CDR2 is SVGEGT. This CDR3 is 13 amino acids long.

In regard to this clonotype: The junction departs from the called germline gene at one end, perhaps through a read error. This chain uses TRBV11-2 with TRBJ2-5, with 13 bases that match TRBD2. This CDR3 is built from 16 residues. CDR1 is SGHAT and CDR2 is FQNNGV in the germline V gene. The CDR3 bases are TGTGCCAGCAGTCTGTCATCCGGACTAGCGGGAGAGACGCAGTACTTC. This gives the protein CASSLSSGLAGETQYF.

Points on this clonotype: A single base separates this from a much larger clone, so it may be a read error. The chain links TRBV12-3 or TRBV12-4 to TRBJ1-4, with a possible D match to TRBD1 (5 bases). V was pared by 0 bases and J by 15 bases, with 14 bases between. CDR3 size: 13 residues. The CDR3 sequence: CASSLAPRGEVFF. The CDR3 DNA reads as TGTGCCAGCAGTTTAGCGCCTAGGGGCGAAGTGTTTTTT.

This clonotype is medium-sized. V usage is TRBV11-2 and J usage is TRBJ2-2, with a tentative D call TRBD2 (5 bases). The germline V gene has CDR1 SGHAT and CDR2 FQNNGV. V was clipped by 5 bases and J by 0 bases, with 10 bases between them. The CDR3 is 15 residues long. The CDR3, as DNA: TGTGCCAGCAGCCTTACTAGAGCGAACACCGGGGAGCTGTTTTTT. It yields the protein CASSLTRANTGELFF.

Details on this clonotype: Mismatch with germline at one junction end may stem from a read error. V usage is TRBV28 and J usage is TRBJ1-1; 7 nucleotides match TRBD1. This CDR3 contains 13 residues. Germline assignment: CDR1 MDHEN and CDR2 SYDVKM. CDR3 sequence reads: CASRLRGNTEVFF. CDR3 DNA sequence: TGTGCCAGCAGGCTCAGGGGGAACACTGAAGTTTTCTTT. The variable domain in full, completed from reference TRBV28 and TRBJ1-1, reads DVKVTQSSRYLVKRTGEKVFLECVQDMDHENMFWYRQDPGLGLRLIYFSYDVKMKEKGDIPEGYSVSREKKERFSLILESASTNQTSMYLCASRLRGNTEVFFGQGTRLTVV.

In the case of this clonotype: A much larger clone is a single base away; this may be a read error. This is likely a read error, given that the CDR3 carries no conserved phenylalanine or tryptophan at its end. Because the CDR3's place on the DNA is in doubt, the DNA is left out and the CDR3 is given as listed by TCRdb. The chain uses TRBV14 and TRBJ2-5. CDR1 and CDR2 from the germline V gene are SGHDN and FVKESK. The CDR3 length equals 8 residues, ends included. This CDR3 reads CASSLKYS.

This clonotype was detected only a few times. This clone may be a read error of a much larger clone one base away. This chain's CDR3 is CAGRGGEQFF. Here the CDR3 DNA reads TGTGCCGGCAGGGGGGGGGAGCAGTTCTTC. J is TRBJ2-1 and V is TRBV6-2 or TRBV6-3; the D gene could be TRBD1 or TRBD2 (7 bases each). There are 10 residues in the CDR3. The V gene's germline CDR1 is MNHEY and CDR2 SVGEGT.

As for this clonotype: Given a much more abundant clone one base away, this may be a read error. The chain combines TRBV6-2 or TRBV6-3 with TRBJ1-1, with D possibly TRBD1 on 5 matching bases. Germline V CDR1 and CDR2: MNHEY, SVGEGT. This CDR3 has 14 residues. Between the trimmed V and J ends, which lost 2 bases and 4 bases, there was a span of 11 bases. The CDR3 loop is CASSYQGASTEAFF. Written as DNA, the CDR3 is TGTGCCAGCAGTTACCAGGGTGCGAGCACTGAAGCTTTCTTT.

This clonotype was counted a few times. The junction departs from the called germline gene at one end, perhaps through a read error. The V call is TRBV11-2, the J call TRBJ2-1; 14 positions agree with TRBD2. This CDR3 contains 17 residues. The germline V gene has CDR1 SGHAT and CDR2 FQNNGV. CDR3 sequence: CACSRRLAGGPGDEQFF. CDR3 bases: TGTGCCTGCAGCAGGAGACTAGCGGGAGGGCCGGGAGACGAGCAGTTCTTC.

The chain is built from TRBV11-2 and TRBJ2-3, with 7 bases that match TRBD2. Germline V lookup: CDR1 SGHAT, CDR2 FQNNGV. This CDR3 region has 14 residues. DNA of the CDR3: TGTGTCGGCAGCCCCCACCGGGAGGCAGATACGCAGTATTTT. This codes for CVGSPHREADTQYF.

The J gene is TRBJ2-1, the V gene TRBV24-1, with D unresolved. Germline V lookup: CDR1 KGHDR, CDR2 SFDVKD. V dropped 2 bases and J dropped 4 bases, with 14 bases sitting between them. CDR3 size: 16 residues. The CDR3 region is CATSDSQAPSYNEQFF. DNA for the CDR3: TGTGCCACCAGTGATTCTCAAGCACCGAGTTACAATGAGCAGTTCTTC.

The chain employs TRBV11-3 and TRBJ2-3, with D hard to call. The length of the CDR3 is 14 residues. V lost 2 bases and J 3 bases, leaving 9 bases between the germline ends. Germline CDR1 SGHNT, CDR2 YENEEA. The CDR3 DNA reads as TGTGCCAGCAGCTTATGGAGAAAAACAGATACGCAGTATTTT. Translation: CASSLWRKTDTQYF.

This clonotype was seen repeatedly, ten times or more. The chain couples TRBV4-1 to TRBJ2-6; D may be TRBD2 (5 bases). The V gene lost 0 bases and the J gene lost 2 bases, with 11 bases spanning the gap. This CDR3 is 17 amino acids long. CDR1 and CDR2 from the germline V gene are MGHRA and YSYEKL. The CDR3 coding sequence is TGCGCCAGCAGCCAAGATCGTAGAGGGACTGGGGCCAACGTCCTGACTTTC. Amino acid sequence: CASSQDRRGTGANVLTF.